The 29 T cell receptor beta chains presented below share a single source sample, sequenced in a study of blood T cell repertoires in COVID-19. Sequencing used immunoSEQ multiplex PCR; TCRdb keeps in-frame clones, though not all of them. Here the sample spans a few hundred thousand clones, around 90% being singletons. Input material: peripheral blood. These receptors were taken from a woman between 35 and 50 years old who had recovered from COVID-19.

This clone occurred once. The V gene is TRBV9, the J gene TRBJ2-1, with 12 bases identical to TRBD2. Germline CDR1 reads SGDLS; CDR2 reads YYNGEE. Unmatched junction bases numbered 7, after V lost 4 bases and J lost 8 bases. The CDR3 consists of 15 residues. Written as DNA, the CDR3 is TGTGCCAGCAGCCCCAGGCTAGCGGGGGGGGATGAGCAGTTCTTC. Its translation: CASSPRLAGGDEQFF. Filled out from reference TRBV9 and TRBJ2-1, the complete variable domain reads DSGVTQTPKHLITATGQRVTLRCSPRSGDLSVYWYQQSLDQGLQFLIQYYNGEERAKGNILERFSAQQFPDLHSELNLSSLELGDSALYFCASSPRLAGGDEQFFGPGTRLTVL.

The rearrangement uses TRBV3-1 (or the pseudogene TRBV3-2) and TRBJ2-2; 9 bases fit TRBD1. With V trimmed by 4 bases and J by 1 base, 7 bases remained unmatched. Germline loops: CDR1 LGHDT, CDR2 YNNKEL (reference sequence). The CDR3 consists of 17 residues. The CDR3 sequence: CASSPEPGQGNTGELFF. The CDR3, as DNA: TGTGCCAGCAGCCCCGAACCGGGACAGGGGAACACCGGGGAGCTGTTTTTT.

DNA of the CDR3: TGTGCCAGCCTGCTGACAGGGGCCGAGGTGAACACTGAAGCTTTCTTT. This codes for CASLLTGAEVNTEAFF. The chain uses TRBV3-1 (or the pseudogene TRBV3-2) and TRBJ1-1, with 8 bases lining up with TRBD1. The V gene's germline CDR1 is LGHDT and CDR2 YNNKEL (reference sequence). Trimming removed 8 bases from V and 0 bases from J; junction bases left unmatched: 11. This CDR3 has 16 residues.

The chain uses TRBV7-9 and TRBJ2-7; perhaps TRBD2 as D (5 bases). This CDR3 has 12 amino acids. Germline loops: CDR1 SEHNR, CDR2 FQNEAQ (reference sequence). Trimming removed 6 bases at V and 6 bases at J, with 12 bases between. The CDR3 here is CASRATAGEQYF. CDR3 in DNA: TGTGCCAGCAGGGCCACGGCGGGCGAGCAGTACTTC.

A single count supports this clone. The V gene is TRBV4-3, the J gene TRBJ2-1; 11 nucleotides match TRBD2. CDR3 length: 15 amino acids. The germline CDR1 and CDR2 sequences are LGHNA and YSLEER. V lost 1 base and J lost 4; bases outside the gene matches: 0. The CDR3 coding sequence is TGCGCCAGCAGCCAAGGACTAGCGGGGTACAATGAGCAGTTCTTC. It specifies CASSQGLAGYNEQFF.

Only a few counts were recorded for this clone. The chain is built from TRBV9 and TRBJ2-7; 8 nucleotides agree with TRBD2. V was pared by 0 bases and J by 2 bases, with 1 base of the junction left unmatched. The germline gives CDR1 SGDLS, CDR2 YYNGEE. CDR3 length equals 14 residues. The CDR3 region is CASSVAGGTYEQYF. The CDR3 DNA is TGTGCCAGCAGCGTAGCGGGGGGGACCTACGAGCAGTACTTC. The entire variable domain, with the rest obtained from reference TRBV9 and TRBJ2-7, is as follows: DSGVTQTPKHLITATGQRVTLRCSPRSGDLSVYWYQQSLDQGLQFLIQYYNGEERAKGNILERFSAQQFPDLHSELNLSSLELGDSALYFCASSVAGGTYEQYFGPGTRLTVT.

CDR3 amino acids: CASSLDPTLSLHF. Here the CDR3 DNA reads TGTGCCAGCAGCTTGGACCCCACTCTGTCCCTCCACTTT. The V call is TRBV5-6, the J call TRBJ1-6, with D hard to call. Germline CDR1 is SGHDT and CDR2 is YYEEEE. This CDR3 has 13 residues. V lost 0 bases to trimming and J lost 14 bases, with 12 bases between them.

This chain joins TRBV9 and TRBJ1-2; D ambiguous. V was trimmed by 0 bases and J by 2 bases, leaving 14 bases between them. CDR1 and CDR2 (germline): SGDLS, YYNGEE. This CDR3 comprises 16 residues. CDR3 coding DNA: TGTGCCAGCAGCGTAGCCCGCCAGGCCTCAAACTATGGCTACACCTTC. This gives the protein CASSVARQASNYGYTF.

Regarding this clone: Within the sample, other DNA sequences also encode this same CDR3. The rearrangement joins TRBV11-3 to TRBJ1-1, with a tentative D call TRBD1 (5 bases). The germline CDR1 and CDR2 sequences are SGHNT and YENEEA. The CDR3 has 13 residues. V lost 6 bases, J lost 1 base, and 9 bases lay in between. This CDR3 is CASRGQGNTEAFF. DNA of the CDR3: TGTGCCAGCAGGGGCCAGGGGAACACTGAAGCTTTCTTT. The complete variable domain, with remaining parts taken from reference TRBV11-3 and TRBJ1-1, reads EAGVVQSPRYKIIEKKQPVAFWCNPISGHNTLYWYLQNLGQGPELLIRYENEEAVDDSQLPKDRFSAERLKGVDSTLKIQPAELGDSAVYLCASRGQGNTEAFFGQGTRLTVV.

The chain recombines TRBV6-2 or TRBV6-3 with TRBJ1-2; D is unclear. Germline V gene data show CDR1 as MNHEY and CDR2 as SVGEGT. The CDR3 totals 13 residues. Trimming left V 0 bases short and J 2 bases short, with 4 bases between. The CDR3 sequence: CASSYSRNYGYTF. The CDR3 DNA follows: TGTGCCAGCAGTTACTCGCGGAACTATGGCTACACCTTC.

The chain has TRBV30 and TRBJ1-1; D is uncertain. In germline, CDR1 is GTSNPN, CDR2 SVGIG (reference sequence). Trimming shortened V by 4 bases and J by 3 bases, and 6 bases separated the two germline ends. The CDR3 covers 11 residues. This CDR3 is CAWTIDTEAFF. DNA for the CDR3: TGTGCCTGGACCATAGACACTGAAGCTTTCTTT.

V usage is TRBV6-6 and J usage is TRBJ1-1; D might be TRBD1 (5 bases). Germline loops: CDR1 MNHNY, CDR2 SVGAGI (reference sequence). With 5 bases removed from V and 5 bases from J, the gap between germline ends came to 15 bases. The CDR3 totals 14 residues. CDR3 sequence (DNA): TGTGCCAGCAGTCCCGGGGGGTCGCGGACTGAAGCTTTCTTT. This gives the protein CASSPGGSRTEAFF.

This clone was observed a single time. The CDR3 DNA is TGTGCCAGTAGAGCCTACAGGGGGCTTAGCAATCAGCCCCAGCATTTT. This translates into CASRAYRGLSNQPQHF. This chain links TRBV19 with TRBJ1-5, with 9 bases that match TRBD1. The CDR3 loop spans 16 amino acids. Germline CDR1 and CDR2: LNHDA and SQIVND (reference sequence). The trim removed 6 bases at V and 0 bases at J, leaving 6 bases unmatched.

To note about this clone: A read error may account for a junction end that differs from germline. The chain links TRBV7-3 to TRBJ2-1; D possibly corresponds to TRBD2 (7 bases). The CDR3 has 15 residues. In germline, CDR1 is SGHTA, CDR2 FQGTGA. CDR3 DNA: TGTGCCAGCAGCCCCGGGGTGCCAGGGGTTGGTCGGGGGGTCTTC. Its translation: CASSPGVPGVGRGVF.

The J gene is TRBJ2-7, the V gene TRBV18, with 8 bases fitting TRBD1. CDR1 and CDR2 from the germline V gene are KGHSH and LQKENI. Germline trimming cut 3 bases from V and 6 bases from J; bases unmatched to any gene: 4. This CDR3 has 13 residues. The CDR3 loop is CASSPLTGAEQYF. The CDR3 DNA is TGTGCCAGCTCACCGTTGACAGGGGCCGAGCAGTACTTC. The full variable domain, completed using reference TRBV18 and TRBJ2-7, is NAGVMQNPRHLVRRRGQEARLRCSPMKGHSHVYWYRQLPEEGLKFMVYLQKENIIDESGMPKERFSAEFPKEGPSILRIQQVVRGDSAAYFCASSPLTGAEQYFGPGTRLTVT.

The gene calls are TRBV9 and TRBJ1-2; the D is unclear. CDR3 length: 16 residues. CDR1 SGDLS and CDR2 YYNGEE come from the germline V gene. V lost 0 bases and J 4 bases, leaving 16 bases between the germline ends. This CDR3 reads CASSVDLGGSGYGYTF. In DNA form, the CDR3 reads TGTGCCAGCAGCGTAGATTTGGGAGGGTCGGGCTATGGCTACACCTTC.

The gene calls are TRBV29-1 and TRBJ2-5, with D possibly being TRBD2 (6 bases). The CDR3 covers 13 residues. V was cut by 7 bases and J by 2 bases, with 14 bases left in between. Germline-derived CDR1 and CDR2 are SQVTM and ANQGSEA. CDR3 sequence (DNA): TGCAGCGCCGTCGGGGAGGTGCAAGAGACCCAGTACTTC. It codes for CSAVGEVQETQYF.

V is TRBV24-1 and J is TRBJ1-1; 10 bases are a match to TRBD1. V gave up 7 bases and J gave up 8 bases; unmatched junction bases: 9. The CDR3 is 14 amino acids. The V gene's germline CDR1 is KGHDR and CDR2 SFDVKD. Here the CDR3 reads CATRPGTGVPEAFF. In DNA, the CDR3 is TGTGCCACCAGGCCCGGGACAGGGGTCCCCGAAGCTTTCTTT.

This sequence joins TRBV5-6 and TRBJ2-5; 9 nucleotides align to TRBD2. The CDR3 contains 19 residues. V lost 4 bases and J lost 1; bases outside the gene matches: 17. Germline CDR1 and CDR2: SGHDT and YYEEEE. The CDR3 loop reads CASSHPPSSGDWGQETQYF. CDR3 DNA sequence: TGTGCCAGCAGCCACCCCCCCTCTAGCGGGGATTGGGGCCAAGAGACCCAGTACTTC.

In regard to this clone: A read error may account for a junction end that differs from germline. The CDR3 sequence is CASSPQGTPNTGELFF. For the CDR3, the DNA is TGTGCTAGCAGCCCCCAGGGGACCCCGAACACCGGGGAGCTGTTTTTT. This sequence joins TRBV7-7 and TRBJ2-2, with D possibly being TRBD1 (6 bases). CDR1 and CDR2 (germline): SSHAT, FNYEAQ (reference sequence). There are 16 residues in the CDR3.

This clone appeared a few times. CDR3 sequence (DNA): TGTGCCAGCAGCGTGAGCGGGTTGGGCACAGATACGCAGTATTTT. This codes for CASSVSGLGTDTQYF. This chain links TRBV9 with TRBJ2-3; D is possibly TRBD2 (6 bases). The CDR3 runs 15 residues. Trimming took 2 bases from V and 1 from J, leaving 11 bases between them. Looked up from germline, CDR1 is SGDLS and CDR2 is YYNGEE.

In this sample, this clone turned up a few times. The chain recombines TRBV7-9 with TRBJ2-1, with 11 bases identical to TRBD2. V dropped 5 bases and J dropped 9; count of bases not matched to a gene: 9. The V gene's germline CDR1 is SEHNR and CDR2 FQNEAQ (reference sequence). This CDR3 comprises 15 residues. CDR3 sequence (DNA): TGTGCCAGCAGCCCCGCGCTAGCGGGAGGAAGTGAGCAGTTCTTC. Translation gives CASSPALAGGSEQFF.

This clone has only one observation. The rearrangement uses TRBV30 and TRBJ2-7; a possible D gene is TRBD2 (5 bases). CDR3 length: 12 residues. Germline V gene data show CDR1 as GTSNPN and CDR2 as SVGIG (reference sequence). V was shortened by 7 bases and J by 3 bases, with 13 bases between the two germline ends. The CDR3 is CASKRSDYEQYF. The CDR3 DNA reads as TGTGCCTCCAAGCGGTCTGACTACGAGCAGTACTTC.

The genes are TRBV5-6 and TRBJ2-7, with D unresolved. Germline V CDR1 and CDR2: SGHDT, YYEEEE. Trimming removed 0 bases at V and 9 bases at J, with 10 bases between. The CDR3 covers 12 residues. The CDR3 region is CASSLGVGPQYF. The CDR3, as DNA: TGTGCCAGCAGCTTGGGGGTTGGGCCGCAGTACTTC.

The CDR3: CASRGQGDSAEAFF. The CDR3 coding sequence is TGTGCCAGCAGGGGACAGGGTGATAGCGCTGAAGCTTTCTTT. The chain recombines TRBV9 with TRBJ1-1, with TRBD1 matching 9 bases. Germline values: CDR1 SGDLS, CDR2 YYNGEE. V lost 5 bases, J lost 6 bases, and 8 bases stayed unmatched. The CDR3 sequence is 14 residues long.

The chain couples TRBV29-1 to TRBJ1-1; D gene uncertain. Trimming took off 1 base at V and 5 bases at J, with 8 bases between the two ends. In germline, CDR1 is SQVTM, CDR2 ANQGSEA. This CDR3 is 12 amino acids long. The CDR3, as DNA: TGCAGCGTTGAAGGTTCGGTAACTGAAGCTTTCTTT. Its protein is CSVEGSVTEAFF.

The chain uses TRBV9 and TRBJ1-2, with 8 bases that match TRBD1. V trimming: 6 bases; J trimming: 4 bases; junction bases outside the gene matches: 8. The germline gives CDR1 SGDLS, CDR2 YYNGEE. The CDR3 is made up of 14 amino acids. CDR3 protein: CASTKDRALYGYTF. In DNA, the CDR3 is TGTGCCAGCACGAAGGACAGGGCCCTCTATGGCTACACCTTC. The full variable domain, with the rest looked up from reference TRBV9 and TRBJ1-2, is DSGVTQTPKHLITATGQRVTLRCSPRSGDLSVYWYQQSLDQGLQFLIQYYNGEERAKGNILERFSAQQFPDLHSELNLSSLELGDSALYFCASTKDRALYGYTFGSGTRLTVV.

The genes are TRBV27 and TRBJ2-3; 14 nucleotides agree with TRBD2. The CDR3 sequence is 17 residues long. With 5 bases clipped from V and 5 bases from J, the junction kept 9 bases outside the gene matches. Germline loops: CDR1 MNHEY, CDR2 SMNVEV (reference sequence). The CDR3 nucleotides read TGTGCCAGCAGTCTCGGGACTAGCGGGAGCCGGGGAGATACGCAGTATTTT. The encoded protein is CASSLGTSGSRGDTQYF.

This clone was found once. This chain uses TRBV5-1 with TRBJ2-2, with 12 bases aligning to TRBD2. Germline CDR1 SGHRS, CDR2 YFSETQ. V lost 4 bases, J lost 6 bases, and 4 bases stayed unmatched. This CDR3 spans 15 amino acids. CDR3 bases: TGCGCCAGCAGCCGCCTAGCGGGAGGGCCCGGGGAGCTGTTTTTT. Residues: CASSRLAGGPGELFF.